One sample yielded the 20 T cell receptor beta chains listed below, sequenced in a study of OX40 agonist ivuxolimab in advanced cancers. Using immunoSEQ multiplex PCR, the repertoire was profiled, and TCRdb retains in-frame clones only, with some absent. The sample yields fewer than 95,000 clones, around 91% seen once. The source material was CD4+ or CD8+ T cells sorted from blood, sampled in a trial of the OX40 agonist ivuxolimab. All receptors come from an adult with an advanced solid tumor such as melanoma, head and neck, liver or kidney cancer.

This chain connects TRBV6-6 to TRBJ1-2; D uncertain. This CDR3 contains 15 residues. With 5 bases removed from V and 4 bases from J, the gap between germline ends came to 17 bases. Germline V gene data show CDR1 as MNHNY and CDR2 as SVGAGI (reference sequence). CDR3: CASSPRVGNLYGYTF. The CDR3 bases are TGTGCCAGCAGTCCGCGGGTGGGAAACCTCTATGGCTACACCTTC.

This rearrangement joins TRBV5-1 to TRBJ2-3; 13 bases align to TRBD2. V lost 7 bases to trimming and J lost 5 bases; unmatched junction nucleotides: 7. The CDR3 totals 15 residues. CDR1 is SGHRS, CDR2 YFSETQ, per germline. In DNA form, the CDR3 reads TGCGCCAGCGCCTCACTAGCGGGAGGGGTAGATACGCAGTATTTT. Translating gives CASASLAGGVDTQYF. Together with reference TRBV5-1 and TRBJ2-3, the CDR3 gives the full variable domain: KAGVTQTPRYLIKTRGQQVTLSCSPISGHRSVSWYQQTPGQGLQFLFEYFSETQRNKGNFPGRFSGRQFSNSRSEMNVSTLELGDSALYLCASASLAGGVDTQYFGPGTRLTVL.

This chain connects TRBV5-5 to TRBJ1-2; 7 bases are shared with TRBD1. V gave up 3 bases and J gave up 5 bases; unmatched junction bases: 10. The V gene's germline CDR1 is SGHKS and CDR2 YYEKEE (reference sequence). The CDR3 is made up of 15 amino acids. In DNA, the CDR3 is TGTGCCAGCAGCTGGGGGATCGACAGGGTTTATGGCTACACCTTC. Residues: CASSWGIDRVYGYTF.

This clone has a single count. The rearrangement links TRBV7-2 to TRBJ1-3, with D perhaps TRBD1 (5 bases). The ends were cut back, 8 bases at V and 5 bases at J, with 13 bases in the middle. This CDR3 is 13 amino acids long. CDR1 SGHTA and CDR2 FQGNSA come from the germline V gene. CDR3 bases: TGTGCCAGCTCGGCGCAGGGTCGAAACACCATATATTTT. Protein sequence: CASSAQGRNTIYF.

The chain links TRBV19 to TRBJ1-1; D call uncertain. Germline CDR1 is LNHDA and CDR2 is SQIVND (reference sequence). CDR3 length: 13 amino acids. V was clipped by 4 bases and J by 6 bases, with 12 bases between them. CDR3: CASSTSRAAEAFF. The DNA for the CDR3 is TGTGCCAGTAGTACCTCGAGGGCAGCTGAAGCTTTCTTT. The full variable domain, with the rest looked up from reference TRBV19 and TRBJ1-1, is DGGITQSPKYLFRKEGQNVTLSCEQNLNHDAMYWYRQDPGQGLRLIYYSQIVNDFQKGDIAEGYSVSREKKESFPLTVTSAQKNPTAFYLCASSTSRAAEAFFGQGTRLTVV.

The J gene is TRBJ1-4, the V gene TRBV19, with D tentatively TRBD1 (5 bases). V lost 7 bases and J lost 0, with 15 bases in between. The CDR3 sequence is 16 residues long. Germline V gives CDR1 LNHDA, CDR2 SQIVND (reference sequence). In nucleotides, the CDR3 is TGTGCCAGTATCCGGGGGATTTATGCAACTAATGAAAAACTGTTTTTT. Its protein is CASIRGIYATNEKLFF.

The genes are TRBV29-1 and TRBJ2-5; tentatively, D is TRBD1 or TRBD2 (5 bases each). The CDR3 consists of 13 residues. Trimming stripped 1 base from V and 5 bases from J, with 11 bases between. Germline CDR1 is SQVTM and CDR2 is ANQGSEA. The CDR3, as DNA: TGCAGCGTTGAAGGGCAGGGCGGGGAGACCCAGTACTTC. Translating it yields CSVEGQGGETQYF.

The chain has TRBV7-9 and TRBJ1-5, with TRBD1 identical over 7 bases. The CDR3 sequence is 16 residues long. The V gene end was trimmed by 4 bases and the J gene end by 0 bases; junction bases not matched to a gene: 6. CDR1 is SEHNR, CDR2 FQNEAQ, per germline (reference sequence). The CDR3: CASSYGQVDSNQPQHF. The DNA for the CDR3 is TGTGCCAGCAGCTACGGACAGGTCGATAGCAATCAGCCCCAGCATTTT.

The rearrangement links TRBV5-3 to TRBJ2-2, with 8 bases matching TRBD2. TRBV5-3 is an open reading frame whose function is uncertain. The CDR3 spans 14 residues. The J segment lost 1 base and the V segment lost 8 bases, leaving 4 bases of the junction unmatched. Written as DNA, the CDR3 is TGTGCCAGCACCGGGAGGGGGAACACCGGGGAGCTGTTTTTT. Translated: CASTGRGNTGELFF.

This clone has a handful of counts. The chain recombines TRBV5-1 with TRBJ1-1; D ambiguous. The CDR3 is 13 residues long. Trimming removed 1 base from V and 1 base from J, with 5 bases in between. Germline V gene lookup returns CDR1 SGHRS and CDR2 YFSETQ. The CDR3 DNA sequence: TGCGCCAGCAGCTTGTCTTCGAACACTGAAGCTTTCTTT. Encoded protein: CASSLSSNTEAFF.

This chain uses TRBV5-1 with TRBJ2-7; 9 nucleotides line up with TRBD1. Germline V gene sequence: CDR1 SGHRS, CDR2 YFSETQ. V was pared by 5 bases and J by 4 bases, with 10 bases of the junction left unmatched. There are 15 residues in the CDR3. The CDR3 bases are TGCGCCAGCAGGACACAGGGGGCCAATCAGTACGAGCAGTACTTC. This sequence encodes CASRTQGANQYEQYF.

The CDR3 reads CASSRGLADTGELFF. For the CDR3, the DNA is TGTGCCAGCAGCCGCGGACTAGCGGACACCGGGGAGCTGTTTTTT. This sequence joins TRBV7-6 and TRBJ2-2; 10 nucleotides line up with TRBD2. The CDR3 loop spans 15 amino acids. Losses at the gene ends were 5 bases for V and 3 bases for J; bases not matched to a gene: 3. In germline, CDR1 is SGHVS, CDR2 FNYEAQ.

This chain connects TRBV28 to TRBJ2-7; 10 bases agree with TRBD1. V shed 3 bases and J 4 bases; nucleotides not matched to a gene: 12. The length of the CDR3 is 17 residues. Germline CDR1 MDHEN, CDR2 SYDVKM. The CDR3 region is CASSFPSWDRGRYEQYF. The CDR3 nucleotides read TGTGCCAGCAGTTTTCCTTCGTGGGACAGGGGAAGGTACGAGCAGTACTTC.

V is TRBV5-6 and J is TRBJ2-1, with 7 bases fitting TRBD1. V dropped 3 bases and J dropped 6; count of bases not matched to a gene: 9. Looked up from germline, CDR1 is SGHDT and CDR2 is YYEEEE. The length of the CDR3 is 15 residues. The CDR3 loop is CASSYPTGLGNEQFF. The CDR3 DNA reads as TGTGCCAGCAGCTATCCGACAGGGCTGGGCAATGAGCAGTTCTTC.

The V gene is TRBV5-1, the J gene TRBJ2-2, with 9 bases aligning to TRBD2. The J segment lost 5 bases and the V segment lost 3 bases, leaving 11 bases of the junction unmatched. Germline V gene lookup returns CDR1 SGHRS and CDR2 YFSETQ. The CDR3 sequence is 17 residues long. The CDR3: CASSSLSGRSNTGELFF. CDR3 DNA sequence: TGCGCCAGCAGCTCCCTGAGCGGGAGGTCTAATACCGGGGAGCTGTTTTTT.

This clone was seen only once. V gene TRBV11-3 combines with J gene TRBJ2-1, with a weak D call TRBD1 (5 bases). The V end was cut by 3 bases, the J end by 0 bases, with 12 bases between. The CDR3 is 16 amino acids. CDR1 and CDR2 from the germline V gene are SGHNT and YENEEA. The CDR3 loop reads CASSFQPDNSYNEQFF. The CDR3 region has the DNA TGTGCCAGCAGCTTTCAACCGGACAACTCCTACAATGAGCAGTTCTTC.

J is TRBJ2-7 and V is TRBV15, with TRBD2 as a possible D gene (6 bases). Germline V gene lookup returns CDR1 LNHNV and CDR2 YYDKDF (reference sequence). CDR3 length: 14 amino acids. The V and J ends lost 1 base and 6 bases respectively, with 13 bases between them. DNA for the CDR3: TGTGCCACCAGCAGAGTCACCGGGAGTGCCGAGCAGTACTTC. This translates into CATSRVTGSAEQYF. Looking up the rest from reference TRBV15 and TRBJ2-7 gives the full variable domain: DAMVIQNPRYQVTQFGKPVTLSCSQTLNHNVMYWYQQKSSQAPKLLFHYYDKDFNNEADTPDNFQSRRPNTSFCFLDIRSPGLGDTAMYLCATSRVTGSAEQYFGPGTRLTVT.

The J gene is TRBJ2-2, the V gene TRBV28; D tentatively reads TRBD1 or TRBD2 (5 bases each). The CDR3 extends over 18 amino acids. Trimming took 3 bases from V and 4 from J, leaving 21 bases between them. The germline V gene encodes CDR1 MDHEN and CDR2 SYDVKM. The CDR3: CASSLNRGAYRSTGELFF. The CDR3 DNA sequence: TGTGCCAGCAGTTTGAACCGAGGGGCCTACCGGAGCACCGGGGAGCTGTTTTTT.

The chain uses TRBV28 and TRBJ2-5; perhaps TRBD2 as D (6 bases). V was trimmed by 4 bases and J by 3 bases, leaving 15 bases between them. The germline V gene has CDR1 MDHEN and CDR2 SYDVKM. CDR3 length: 15 amino acids. CDR3 residues: CASSYISSSEETQYF. The CDR3 coding sequence is TGTGCCAGCAGTTATATCTCCTCTAGCGAAGAGACCCAGTACTTC.

This clone was recorded once. J is TRBJ2-2 and V is TRBV7-9, with D uncertain. The CDR3 has 17 amino acids. Trimming left V 0 bases short and J 0 bases short, with 11 bases between. Germline CDR1 reads SEHNR; CDR2 reads FQNEAQ (reference sequence). Here the CDR3 reads CASSLAVGRANTGELFF. The CDR3 DNA reads as TGTGCCAGCAGCTTAGCTGTTGGTCGCGCGAACACCGGGGAGCTGTTTTTT.